The 17 T cell receptor beta chains reported below all come from one sample, sequenced in a study of type 1 regulatory T cells. What these receptors recognize is not known. Study observations and caveats: Compared with non-type 1 regulatory T cells, type 1 regulatory T cells showed a more restricted TCR repertoire.

TCRdb processed the reads anew with MiXCR; each CDR3 protein has one entry. The data hold approximately 77,000 distinct CDR3 sequences, with under 25% observed a single time. The sample taken for sequencing was cultured type 1 regulatory T (Tr1) cells, either the whole culture or a sorted fraction (not recorded which). The receptors originated from a human donor in good health.

There are many counts of this clonotype. V gene TRBV29-1 combines with J gene TRBJ2-1, with TRBD2 matching over 9 bases. The V segment lost 2 bases and the J segment 8 bases; nucleotides outside the gene matches: 10. The CDR3 covers 15 residues. The V gene's germline CDR1 is SQVTM and CDR2 ANQGSEA. The CDR3 protein is CSVEIAGVAFHEQFF. The CDR3 DNA sequence: TGCAGCGTTGAAATAGCGGGAGTCGCTTTCCATGAGCAGTTCTTC.

The sample holds a few counts of this clonotype. The V gene is TRBV6-2 or TRBV6-3, the J gene TRBJ1-1; no clear D gene. Trimming took off 6 bases at V and 7 bases at J, with 15 bases between the two ends. Germline V CDR1 and CDR2: MNHEY, SVGEGT. This CDR3 region has 13 residues. In nucleotides, the CDR3 is TGTGCCAGCAGGGCGGGCCACAAGAGTGAAGCTTTCTTT. Translating gives CASRAGHKSEAFF.

At least ten counts were recorded for this clonotype. The chain combines TRBV9 with TRBJ2-5; TRBD2 aligns across 9 bases. The CDR3 is 18 residues long. The germline V gene has CDR1 SGDLS and CDR2 YYNGEE. V gave up 0 bases and J gave up 4 bases; unmatched junction bases: 13. CDR3 DNA sequence: TGTGCCAGCAGCGTAGGAGTGGATACGGGCGGGAGGGGAGAGACCCAGTACTTC. It encodes CASSVGVDTGGRGETQYF. The full variable domain, rest sourced from reference TRBV9 and TRBJ2-5, is DSGVTQTPKHLITATGQRVTLRCSPRSGDLSVYWYQQSLDQGLQFLIQYYNGEERAKGNILERFSAQQFPDLHSELNLSSLELGDSALYFCASSVGVDTGGRGETQYFGPGTRLLVL.

The V call is TRBV5-1, the J call TRBJ1-4, with D perhaps matching TRBD1 (5 bases). The germline V gene has CDR1 SGHRS and CDR2 YFSETQ. The V end was cut by 0 bases, the J end by 8 bases, with 14 bases between. This CDR3 region has 15 residues. CDR3 sequence: CASSLVWGGDEKLFF. Here the CDR3 DNA reads TGCGCCAGCAGCTTGGTCTGGGGGGGAGACGAAAAACTGTTTTTT.

J is TRBJ2-7 and V is TRBV20-1, with 11 bases matching TRBD2. There are 15 residues in the CDR3. V lost 6 bases and J lost 4; bases outside the gene matches: 11. Germline CDR1 is DFQATT and CDR2 is SNEGSKA (reference sequence). CDR3 in DNA: TGCAGTGCCGAGGGGCCTAGCGGGAGGAGGTACGAGCAGTACTTC. The encoded protein is CSAEGPSGRRYEQYF.

The gene calls are TRBV5-6 and TRBJ1-2; 9 nucleotides align to TRBD1. The V gene end was trimmed by 2 bases and the J gene end by 3 bases; junction bases not matched to a gene: 5. Germline V gene lookup returns CDR1 SGHDT and CDR2 YYEEEE. This CDR3 contains 15 residues. The CDR3 region has the DNA TGTGCCAGCAGCTTCCGGGACAGGGACTACTATGGCTACACCTTC. It translates to CASSFRDRDYYGYTF.

The chain has TRBV28 and TRBJ2-7, with TRBD2 identical over 10 bases. The CDR3 has 18 amino acids. With V trimmed by 3 bases and J by 0 bases, 11 bases remained unmatched. Germline V CDR1 and CDR2: MDHEN, SYDVKM. DNA of the CDR3: TGTGCCAGCAGTTTCTTAAATCTAGCGGGGGTGAACTCCTACGAGCAGTACTTC. Residues: CASSFLNLAGVNSYEQYF.

This clonotype occurred a few times. The chain has TRBV29-1 and TRBJ2-5; the D is unclear. The CDR3 extends over 10 amino acids. V lost 7 bases to trimming and J lost 5 bases, with 8 bases between them. From germline, CDR1 is SQVTM and CDR2 ANQGSEA. The CDR3 DNA sequence: TGCAGCGGAGGATGGGAGACCCAGTACTTC. Its protein is CSGGWETQYF.

Many counts were recorded for this clonotype. The CDR3 DNA reads as TGTGCCAGCAGCCCCGGGACAGGGGGCCAGCCCCAGCATTTT. Translated, it gives CASSPGTGGQPQHF. This chain joins TRBV3-1 and TRBJ1-5; 12 bases map to TRBD1. Germline CDR1 LGHDT, CDR2 YNNKEL (reference sequence). The J segment lost 7 bases and the V segment lost 4 bases, leaving 2 bases of the junction unmatched. The length of the CDR3 is 14 residues.

The V gene is TRBV10-3, the J gene TRBJ1-1; D gene unclear. Germline values: CDR1 ENHRY, CDR2 SYGVKD. The CDR3 is 13 amino acids. V lost 8 bases, J lost 5 bases, and 15 bases lay in between. The CDR3 DNA is TGTGCCATCCATCAGCCGGGGAAAACTGAAGCTTTCTTT. Translating it yields CAIHQPGKTEAFF.

J is TRBJ1-5 and V is TRBV2, with 7 bases lining up with TRBD1. The germline CDR1 and CDR2 sequences are SNHLY and FYNNEI. V shed 1 base, J shed 7 bases, and the junction held 7 bases outside the gene matches. This CDR3 is 15 amino acids long. The CDR3 DNA sequence: TGTGCCAGCAGTGAAGGCGACAGGGCAGGACAGCCCCAGCATTTT. It translates to CASSEGDRAGQPQHF.

J is TRBJ2-1 and V is TRBV12-3 or TRBV12-4, with TRBD2 matching over 10 bases. After removal of 7 bases from V and 0 bases from J, the junction contained 6 bases not matched to a gene. The CDR3 is made up of 16 amino acids. The CDR3 region is CASTKLAGFSYNEQFF. The CDR3 DNA reads TGTGCCAGCACCAAACTAGCGGGATTCTCCTACAATGAGCAGTTCTTC.

This chain joins TRBV15 and TRBJ2-7; D is unresolved. Trimming stripped 0 bases from V and 6 bases from J, with 12 bases between. The CDR3 runs to 14 residues. Germline V gene data show CDR1 as LNHNV and CDR2 as YYDKDF (reference sequence). This CDR3 is CATSRDAPRGEQYF. CDR3 coding DNA: TGTGCCACCAGCAGAGATGCCCCTAGAGGCGAGCAGTACTTC.

This clonotype turned up a few times. Possible read error: a much larger clone is one base away. The chain carries TRBV5-1 and TRBJ2-3; tentatively, D is TRBD2 (6 bases). Germline CDR1 and CDR2: SGHRS and YFSETQ. The CDR3 runs 14 residues. V lost 7 bases to trimming and J lost 1 base, with 13 bases between them. Here the CDR3 reads CASWRESGTDTQYF. The CDR3, as DNA: TGCGCCAGCTGGAGGGAGTCAGGCACAGATACGCAGTATTTT.

This rearrangement joins TRBV7-8 to TRBJ1-1; no clear D. Germline-derived CDR1 and CDR2 are SGHVS and FQNEAQ. Trimming cost V 4 bases and J 4 bases, with 19 bases left between them. This CDR3 has 16 amino acids. The CDR3 nucleotides read TGTGCCAGCAGCTACCCAAACCCGTATCATGGCACTGAAGCTTTCTTT. It specifies CASSYPNPYHGTEAFF.

In this sample, this clonotype turned up many times. Germline and junction disagree at one end, which may indicate a read error. The rearrangement uses TRBV7-7 and TRBJ1-1, with D unclear. Germline V lookup: CDR1 SSHAT, CDR2 FNYEAQ (reference sequence). The CDR3 length is 13 residues. CDR3 loop: CASSLFRGTEAFF. In nucleotides, the CDR3 is TGTGCTAGCAGCTTATTTCGGGGCACTGAAGCTTTCTTT.

The genes are TRBV20-1 and TRBJ2-1, with TRBD2 matching over 10 bases. Germline CDR1 DFQATT, CDR2 SNEGSKA (reference sequence). The CDR3 contains 13 residues. The CDR3 loop is CSLLLAGANEQFF. The CDR3 DNA is TGCAGCTTATTGCTAGCGGGAGCGAATGAGCAGTTCTTC.